Listed below are T cell receptor beta chains from one sample, sequenced in a study of T cells in Graves' hyperthyroidism and ophthalmopathy. MiXCR, applied by TCRdb to the multiplex PCR reads, yields one record per CDR3 protein. The table shows about 760,000 distinct CDR3 sequences, with roughly a third occurring only once. The sample comprised blood. These receptors all stem from a woman aged 40 to 50 with Graves' hyperthyroidism. CDR3s include the opening cysteine and the closing phenylalanine or tryptophan. A D gene is named only where the DNA matches it firmly. Part of the rows lack a size; the others show once, few, many or a class for expanded clones.

d_call j_call clone_size v_call cdr3_nt cdr3_aa
. TRBJ1-1 many TRBV12-3/TRBV12-4 TGTGCCAGCAGTTTAGGTGGGGATAAGACTGAAGCTTTCTTT CASSLGGDKTEAFF
. TRBJ1-6 few TRBV6-6 TGTGCCAGCAGTGAGGGTGCGTTTAATTCACCCCTCCACTTT CASSEGAFNSPLHF
. TRBJ1-1 few TRBV10-2 TGCGCCAGCAGGGCCAGGGCCCACACTGAAGCTTTCTTT CASRARAHTEAFF
TRBD1 TRBJ1-1 few TRBV6-5 TGTGCCAGCAGTTACTCATGGACAGGGGTAGCTTTCTTT CASSYSWTGVAFF
. TRBJ2-5 many TRBV15 TGTGCCACCAGCAGAGATCTGGAAGAGACCCAGTACTTC CATSRDLEETQYF
. TRBJ2-7 . TRBV25-1 TGTGCCAGCAGCGGCCTTGGGGTATGGCAGTACTTC CASSGLGVWQYF
. TRBJ1-1 many TRBV19 TGTGCCAGTAGTTCAGGGTGGGTCACTGAAGCTTTCTTT CASSSGWVTEAFF
. TRBJ1-5 . TRBV19 TGTGCCTGGAGTGTAGGGGGGGCATCGAATCAGCCCCAGCATTTT CAWSVGGASNQPQHF
. TRBJ1-4 many TRBV29-1 TGCAGCGTTGAGTGGGGGCGGGGATACTCAACTAATGAAAAACTGTTTTTT CSVEWGRGYSTNEKLFF
. TRBJ1-1 . TRBV20-1 TGCAGTGCCAACCCTTGGGTGAACACTGAAGCTTTCTTT CSANPWVNTEAFF
. TRBJ1-1 many TRBV29-1 TGCAGCGCCAGGGACTTGAACACTGAAGCTTTCTTT CSARDLNTEAFF
. TRBJ1-5 few TRBV24-1 TGTGCCACCAGTGGGCCAGACAAAGAGACCCAGCATTTT CATSGPDKETQHF
TRBD1 TRBJ2-7 . TRBV6-2/TRBV6-3 TGTGCCAGCAGAACCGGGACAGTATTCTACGAGCAGTACTTC CASRTGTVFYEQYF
. TRBJ2-6 many TRBV25-1 TGTGCCAGCAGGGAAACGGGCTCTGGGGCCAACGTCCTGACTTTC CASRETGSGANVLTF
. TRBJ2-5 . TRBV7-8 TGTGCCAGCAGCTTAAACCCCTGGGGGGGCGTCGGGACCCAGTACTTC CASSLNPWGGVGTQYF
. TRBJ2-7 many TRBV12-3/TRBV12-4 TGTGCCAGCAGTCAAGGAATTAGCGAGCAGTACTTC CASSQGISEQYF
TRBD1 TRBJ2-2 many TRBV5-1 TGCGCCAGCAGCTTGGCGCTGACAGGGATGGACACCGGGGAGCTGTTTTTT CASSLALTGMDTGELFF